This T cell receptor (beta chain) was retrieved from a study of CD8+CD57+ T cells in acquired aplastic anemia. Study as a whole: DNA recovered from sorted CD4+ and CD8+ cells had a mean of around 3.3 ug.

Genomic DNA provided the template from which TCR beta VDJ and CDR3 profiles were obtained. TCRdb fed the reads into MiXCR, producing one record per CDR3 protein. Of hundreds of thousands of distinct CDR3 sequences in the sample, 45% to 65% were seen once. The germline V gene has CDR1 LNHNV and CDR2 YYDKDF (reference sequence). V lost 4 bases to trimming and J lost 4 bases, with 11 bases between them. CDR3 length equals 14 residues. Sequenced: sorted CD4+, CD8+, or CD8+CD57+ T cells (not recorded which) from PBMCs. The chain carries TRBV15 and TRBJ1-3; D remains ambiguous. This TCR was recovered from a human donor with severe aplastic anemia or a healthy control (not recorded which). The CDR3 loop reads CATSTLGSGNTIYF. CDR3 nucleotides: TGTGCCACCAGCACACTAGGGTCAGGAAACACCATATATTTT.